These 5 T cell receptor beta chains share one sample of origin, sequenced in a study of T cells of healthy individuals. Each CDR3 protein is one row after TCRdb ran MiXCR on the 5' RACE reads. The table shows 90,000 to 100,000 distinct CDR3 sequences, with around 17% occurring only once. The receptors stem from a human donor in good health.

The DNA for the CDR3 is TGTGCCAGCAGCTTACCTAGCGGGTACAATGAGCAGTTCTTC. It specifies CASSLPSGYNEQFF. The chain couples TRBV11-2 to TRBJ2-1; 8 bases are a match to TRBD2. From germline, CDR1 is SGHAT and CDR2 FQNNGV. The CDR3 covers 14 residues. V lost 2 bases to trimming and J lost 4 bases; unmatched junction nucleotides: 1. Variable domain in full (rest from reference TRBV11-2 and TRBJ2-1): EAGVAQSPRYKIIEKRQSVAFWCNPISGHATLYWYQQILGQGPKLLIQFQNNGVVDDSQLPKDRFSAERLKGVDSTLKIQPAKLEDSAVYLCASSLPSGYNEQFFGPGTRLTVL.

Only one count was recorded for this clonotype. The genes are TRBV5-6 and TRBJ1-2; 7 bases map to TRBD1. J lost 8 bases, V lost 3 bases, and 7 bases had no gene match. CDR3 length: 13 amino acids. In germline, CDR1 is SGHDT, CDR2 YYEEEE. The CDR3, as DNA: TGTGCCAGCAGCTCAAAGGGGGCTCGGGGCTACACCTTC. It encodes CASSSKGARGYTF.

This chain uses TRBV6-6 with TRBJ2-1; D might be TRBD2 (5 bases). This CDR3 is built from 14 residues. Germline values: CDR1 MNHNY, CDR2 SVGAGI (reference sequence). V was clipped by 0 bases and J by 8 bases, with 11 bases between them. As DNA, the CDR3 is TGTGCCAGCAGTTACTCGATTGGAGGAGATGAGCAGTTCTTC. Translating gives CASSYSIGGDEQFF.

This clonotype was detected many times. The CDR3 bases are TGTGCCATCAGTGATGTAGCGGAAGAGCAGTACTTC. The encoded protein is CAISDVAEEQYF. The chain links TRBV10-3 to TRBJ2-7; possible D gene TRBD2, 6 bases. The CDR3 extends over 12 amino acids. The V gene's germline CDR1 is ENHRY and CDR2 SYGVKD. Trimming pared 3 bases from V and 7 bases from J, leaving 10 bases between.

This chain connects TRBV20-1 to TRBJ1-2; TRBD1 might be the D (5 bases). V was shortened by 1 base and J by 5 bases, with 20 bases between the two germline ends. Per germline, CDR1 DFQATT and CDR2 SNEGSKA (reference sequence). CDR3 size: 16 residues. In nucleotides, the CDR3 is TGCAGTGCTAGAGTAGATGGAAGGGGTGCTACTTATGGCTACACCTTC. It translates to CSARVDGRGATYGYTF.